Below are 31 T cell receptor beta chains sequenced from a single sample in a study of cytomegalovirus exposure and HLA in healthy donors (dated by TCRdb to the late 2010s). The library was made by the immunoSEQ multiplex PCR assay. The multiplex PCR relied on a mix of 60 forward primers for TCR Vbeta segments and 13 reverse primers for TCR Jbeta segments. The source is immuneACCESS, and TCRdb retained only in-frame sequences with V and J called. Part of the clones is not carried over; for the studies checked, unresolved V genes explain less than half of this, and the remainder is unexplained. Counted in this sample were 100,000 to 150,000 clones; approximately 84% of them appeared once. The top ten constitute around 1.9% of the sample. Material for sequencing was PBMCs. All receptors derive from a woman aged 40 to 49 in good health and CMV-seronegative.

The chain uses TRBV13 and TRBJ2-2; perhaps TRBD1 as D (6 bases). V dropped 5 bases and J dropped 6 bases, with 25 bases sitting between them. Germline lookup yields CDR1 PRHDT and CDR2 FYEKMQ (reference sequence). This CDR3 has 18 residues. CDR3 residues: CASSPSTESRQAPGELFF. In nucleotides, the CDR3 is TGTGCCAGCAGCCCCTCGACCGAGTCGAGACAGGCGCCCGGGGAGCTGTTTTTT.

With respect to this clone: Other DNA sequences within the sample encode an identical CDR3. The genes are TRBV7-3 and TRBJ2-2, with D perhaps matching TRBD2 (6 bases). CDR3 length: 16 amino acids. Germline lookup yields CDR1 SGHTA and CDR2 FQGTGA. Trimming removed 3 bases from V and 4 bases from J, with 15 bases in between. CDR3: CASSLMAGTITGELFF. CDR3 coding DNA: TGTGCCAGCAGCTTGATGGCGGGGACCATCACCGGGGAGCTGTTTTTT.

The chain has TRBV6-5 and TRBJ1-2; D is unclear. The V end was cut by 6 bases, the J end by 4 bases, with 15 bases between. Germline lookup yields CDR1 MNHEY and CDR2 SVGAGI. This CDR3 is built from 14 residues. CDR3 DNA sequence: TGTGCCAGCAGGAACCCAAACCACGGCTATGGCTACACCTTC. Protein: CASRNPNHGYGYTF.

This chain uses TRBV4-2 with TRBJ1-1; D is perhaps TRBD1 (6 bases). This CDR3 is built from 16 residues. Germline lookup yields CDR1 LGHNA and CDR2 YNFKEQ. V shed 0 bases and J shed 5 bases, with 16 bases lying between them. The CDR3 here is CASSQEGGAGRTEAFF. CDR3 DNA sequence: TGTGCCAGCAGCCAAGAGGGGGGGGCGGGAAGGACTGAAGCTTTCTTT.

This clone was observed a few times. The chain is built from TRBV28 and TRBJ2-2, with D possibly being TRBD2 (5 bases). The germline gives CDR1 MDHEN, CDR2 SYDVKM. The length of the CDR3 is 22 residues. The V end lost 3 bases, the J end lost 3 bases, and 32 bases lay between the germline ends. CDR3 protein: CASSFPKVASSLKAADTGELFF. Here the CDR3 DNA reads TGTGCCAGCAGTTTTCCGAAGGTGGCAAGTTCATTAAAAGCGGCGGACACCGGGGAGCTGTTTTTT.

The table lists this clone with a few counts. Relative to the germline gene, one junction end is altered; a read error may explain this. This chain connects TRBV7-2 to TRBJ2-2, with D possibly being TRBD2 (5 bases). Germline CDR1 is SGHTA and CDR2 is FQGNSA. This CDR3 contains 16 residues. The CDR3 nucleotides read TGTGCCTGCAGCTCAAGCCCAGCACTAGTAGCCGGGGAGCTGTTTTTT. Translating gives CACSSSPALVAGELFF.

J is TRBJ2-1 and V is TRBV5-4; TRBD1 agrees at 9 bases. Trimming cost V 0 bases and J 8 bases; bases outside gene matches: 3. In germline, CDR1 is SGHNT, CDR2 YYREEE (reference sequence). The CDR3 has 14 residues. Written as DNA, the CDR3 is TGTGCCAGCAGCTTGGGGGACAGGGTGGATGAGCAGTTCTTC. Protein sequence: CASSLGDRVDEQFF.

The chain has TRBV7-8 and TRBJ1-3; TRBD1 might be the D (6 bases). The CDR3 consists of 18 residues. Germline assignment: CDR1 SGHVS and CDR2 FQNEAQ. V lost 0 bases, J lost 0 bases, and 15 bases lay in between. The CDR3 here is CASSLALWGPVSGNTIYF. For the CDR3, the DNA is TGTGCCAGCAGCTTAGCGCTATGGGGGCCGGTCTCTGGAAACACCATATATTTT.

This clone was detected only a few times. V and J are TRBV28 and TRBJ2-7; 7 bases are a match to TRBD1. This CDR3 comprises 14 residues. Germline V gives CDR1 MDHEN, CDR2 SYDVKM. V lost 3 bases, J lost 3 bases, and 5 bases stayed unmatched. CDR3 loop: CASSFTGQVYEQYF. CDR3 in DNA: TGTGCCAGCAGTTTCACTGGACAGGTCTACGAGCAGTACTTC.

Only one count was recorded for this clone. This chain's CDR3 is CASSPNQVQGTGELFF. The CDR3 DNA is TGTGCCAGCTCACCGAATCAGGTCCAGGGCACCGGGGAGCTGTTTTTT. The chain uses TRBV18 and TRBJ2-2; D may be TRBD1 (5 bases). Trimming shortened V by 3 bases and J by 4 bases, and 15 bases separated the two germline ends. The CDR3 covers 16 residues. Germline lookup yields CDR1 KGHSH and CDR2 LQKENI.

This clone showed up just once. This chain links TRBV14 with TRBJ1-2; TRBD1 agrees at 9 bases. The germline V gene has CDR1 SGHDN and CDR2 FVKESK. V lost 3 bases to trimming and J lost 2 bases; unmatched junction nucleotides: 1. This CDR3 is built from 14 residues. CDR3 residues: CASSHGTGNYGYTF. In nucleotides, the CDR3 is TGTGCCAGCAGCCATGGGACAGGGAACTATGGCTACACCTTC.

The chain employs TRBV5-1 and TRBJ2-7; 12 nucleotides match TRBD1. From germline, CDR1 is SGHRS and CDR2 YFSETQ. The CDR3 consists of 15 residues. With 4 bases clipped from V and 3 bases from J, the junction kept 5 bases outside the gene matches. CDR3 coding DNA: TGCGCCAGCAGCGAGGGGACAGGGGGCTTCTACGAGCAGTACTTC. Translated: CASSEGTGGFYEQYF.

This clone appeared once. The chain combines TRBV27 with TRBJ2-7; 7 bases are shared with TRBD1. After removal of 5 bases from V and 7 bases from J, the junction contained 5 bases not matched to a gene. The CDR3 length is 12 residues. CDR1 is MNHEY and CDR2 is SMNVEV in the germline V gene (reference sequence). Here the CDR3 DNA reads TGTGCCAGCAGTGCCGACAGGGTTGAGCAGTACTTC. Translating gives CASSADRVEQYF.

This chain joins TRBV10-3 and TRBJ2-2; 7 bases are a match to TRBD1. Germline V gene sequence: CDR1 ENHRY, CDR2 SYGVKD. The CDR3 has 16 amino acids. V dropped 10 bases and J dropped 1; count of bases not matched to a gene: 12. CDR3 residues: CATETGPPGNTGELFF. The CDR3 nucleotides read TGTGCCACCGAGACAGGGCCACCAGGGAACACCGGGGAGCTGTTTTTT.

The chain couples TRBV25-1 to TRBJ2-7, with D maybe TRBD1 (5 bases). The germline V gene encodes CDR1 MGHDK and CDR2 SYGVNS. V lost 6 bases to trimming and J lost 1 base, with 10 bases between them. CDR3 length: 13 residues. CDR3 in amino acids: CASRDIVSYEQYF. In DNA, the CDR3 is TGTGCCAGCAGGGACATCGTATCCTACGAGCAGTACTTC.

The J gene is TRBJ2-3, the V gene TRBV9; D remains unclear. Germline-derived CDR1 and CDR2 are SGDLS and YYNGEE. Trimming took off 3 bases at V and 2 bases at J, with 10 bases between the two ends. The length of the CDR3 is 14 residues. In DNA, the CDR3 is TGTGCCAGCAGCGATGTTTCAGACACAGATACGCAGTATTTT. Protein: CASSDVSDTDTQYF. Looking up the rest from reference TRBV9 and TRBJ2-3 gives the full variable domain: DSGVTQTPKHLITATGQRVTLRCSPRSGDLSVYWYQQSLDQGLQFLIQYYNGEERAKGNILERFSAQQFPDLHSELNLSSLELGDSALYFCASSDVSDTDTQYFGPGTRLTVL.

The chain carries TRBV27 and TRBJ2-5, with D hard to call. The CDR3 sequence is 15 residues long. CDR1 is MNHEY, CDR2 SMNVEV, per germline (reference sequence). Trimming shortened V by 5 bases and J by 2 bases, and 15 bases separated the two germline ends. The CDR3 nucleotides are TGTGCCAGCAGTCCCGAAGTATTCCTACAAGAGACCCAGTACTTC. It yields the protein CASSPEVFLQETQYF.

V is TRBV10-2 and J is TRBJ1-4; D ambiguous. V dropped 2 bases and J dropped 5 bases, with 9 bases sitting between them. CDR1 and CDR2 from the germline V gene are WSHSY and SAAADI. CDR3 length equals 14 residues. The CDR3 loop reads CASSEPHKNEKLFF. The CDR3 DNA is TGCGCCAGCAGTGAGCCTCACAAGAATGAAAAACTGTTTTTT.

The chain joins TRBV2 to TRBJ2-7, with 7 nucleotides matching TRBD2. The length of the CDR3 is 14 residues. The J segment lost 6 bases and the V segment lost 4 bases, leaving 9 bases of the junction unmatched. Germline values: CDR1 SNHLY, CDR2 FYNNEI. The CDR3, as DNA: TGTGCCAGCAGTGGGGGGGGAGTTACGGCCGAGCAGTACTTC. Translating gives CASSGGGVTAEQYF.

This rearrangement joins TRBV7-9 to TRBJ2-7, with 9 positions matching TRBD1. V lost 6 bases to trimming and J lost 4 bases; unmatched junction nucleotides: 10. This CDR3 spans 15 amino acids. CDR1 SEHNR and CDR2 FQNEAQ come from the germline V gene (reference sequence). CDR3 sequence (DNA): TGTGCCAGCAGTCTGCCGGGACAGGGCCGTTACGAGCAGTACTTC. It encodes CASSLPGQGRYEQYF.

The V and J genes are TRBV30 and TRBJ2-1, with D possibly being TRBD2 (6 bases). Trimming cost V 5 bases and J 7 bases, with 21 bases left between them. The CDR3 covers 15 residues. The germline V gene encodes CDR1 GTSNPN and CDR2 SVGIG (reference sequence). The CDR3 reads CAWATGTPPFNEQFF. The CDR3 nucleotides read TGTGCCTGGGCGACCGGGACTCCCCCTTTTAATGAGCAGTTCTTC.

V and J are TRBV5-6 and TRBJ2-3, with TRBD2 matching 9 bases. This CDR3 is 16 amino acids long. The junction had 4 bases not matched to a gene; V was cut back by 1 base and J by 1 base. Germline CDR1 is SGHDT and CDR2 is YYEEEE. The CDR3 protein is CASSLPQRGGTDTQYF. The CDR3 DNA reads as TGTGCCAGCAGCTTGCCCCAGCGGGGGGGCACAGATACGCAGTATTTT.

For this clone: The junction departs from the called germline gene at one end, perhaps through a read error. J is TRBJ2-7 and V is TRBV6-1; D may be TRBD1 (5 bases). Germline CDR1 reads MNHNS; CDR2 reads SASEGT. The CDR3 is 13 residues long. CDR3 nucleotide sequence: TGTGCCAGCAGTGAAGTAGGGGCCAGTCGTTTGGGCTTC. Translation gives CASSEVGASRLGF.

The rearrangement joins TRBV2 to TRBJ2-3, with a weak D call TRBD2 (6 bases). CDR3 length equals 16 residues. V shed 0 bases and J shed 4 bases, with 14 bases lying between them. Per the germline V gene, CDR1 is SNHLY and CDR2 is FYNNEI. This CDR3 is CASSEAGLWAADTQYF. CDR3 sequence (DNA): TGTGCCAGCAGTGAAGCGGGACTTTGGGCCGCAGATACGCAGTATTTT.

CDR3 nucleotides: TGTGCCAGCCTCAACGGGGGGACCGGGTACGGGGAGCAGTACTTC. It encodes CASLNGGTGYGEQYF. V and J are TRBV11-2 and TRBJ2-7; TRBD2 agrees at 7 bases. Looked up from germline, CDR1 is SGHAT and CDR2 is FQNNGV. CDR3 length equals 15 residues. V shed 8 bases, J shed 7 bases, and the junction held 17 bases outside the gene matches. Combining the CDR3 with reference TRBV11-2 and TRBJ2-7 gives the whole variable domain EAGVAQSPRYKIIEKRQSVAFWCNPISGHATLYWYQQILGQGPKLLIQFQNNGVVDDSQLPKDRFSAERLKGVDSTLKIQPAKLEDSAVYLCASLNGGTGYGEQYFGPGTRLTVT.

The chain joins TRBV5-5 to TRBJ2-1; 7 bases match TRBD1. This CDR3 comprises 18 residues. CDR1 and CDR2 from the germline V gene are SGHKS and YYEKEE (reference sequence). Losses at the gene ends were 5 bases for V and 2 bases for J; bases not matched to a gene: 16. The DNA of the CDR3 is TGTGCCAGCAGACGACTTTTTTCCGACAGGGTCGCCTACAATGAGCAGTTCTTC. This translates into CASRRLFSDRVAYNEQFF.

The gene calls are TRBV4-1 and TRBJ2-1, with TRBD2 as a possible D gene (6 bases). CDR3 length: 15 amino acids. The germline V gene encodes CDR1 MGHRA and CDR2 YSYEKL. Between the trimmed V and J ends, which lost 0 bases and 7 bases, there was a span of 13 bases. The CDR3 loop is CASSQDAGIGNEQFF. As DNA, the CDR3 is TGCGCCAGCAGCCAAGACGCGGGAATAGGTAATGAGCAGTTCTTC.

The genes are TRBV11-3 and TRBJ2-1; TRBD2 matches at 10 bases. The CDR3 is 15 residues long. Looked up from germline, CDR1 is SGHNT and CDR2 is YENEEA. J was trimmed by 5 bases and V by 3 bases; bases with no gene match: 4. CDR3 region: CASSFSSGGNNEQFF. As DNA, the CDR3 is TGTGCCAGCAGCTTCTCTAGCGGGGGCAACAATGAGCAGTTCTTC.

The chain links TRBV27 to TRBJ2-2; tentative D call: TRBD1 (6 bases). This CDR3 has 13 residues. The V gene lost 5 bases and the J gene lost 3 bases, with 7 bases spanning the gap. Germline CDR1 reads MNHEY; CDR2 reads SMNVEV (reference sequence). CDR3 residues: CASSTGYTGELFF. The CDR3 DNA reads as TGTGCCAGCAGTACAGGGTACACCGGGGAGCTGTTTTTT.

This clone was counted a few times. The CDR3 is CAWRAGTGGGSPLHF. In DNA form, the CDR3 reads TGTGCCTGGAGGGCCGGGACAGGAGGAGGTTCACCCCTCCACTTT. The chain joins TRBV30 to TRBJ1-6, with 8 bases lining up with TRBD1. With 3 bases clipped from V and 9 bases from J, the junction kept 10 bases outside the gene matches. This CDR3 has 15 amino acids. Germline CDR1 GTSNPN, CDR2 SVGIG (reference sequence).

CDR3 sequence (DNA): TGTGCCAGCAGCGTAGCTCCCTCGACTAGCGCCAGAACCGGGGAGCTGTTTTTT. Translating gives CASSVAPSTSARTGELFF. The chain uses TRBV9 and TRBJ2-2; 8 positions match TRBD2. J was trimmed by 5 bases and V by 0 bases; bases with no gene match: 12. Germline V gene sequence: CDR1 SGDLS, CDR2 YYNGEE. This CDR3 contains 18 residues.